These T cell receptor beta chains were read from a single sample in a study of shared T cell receptors in the human thymus. The repertoire was sequenced with immunoSEQ multiplex PCR; TCRdb's copy has only in-frame clones and lacks some. Of more than 550,000 clones listed, about 89% are singletons. These same data were also listed under a study on human thymus T cells.

The sequencing sample was made of thymocytes. All receptors come from a boy under three years old with a congenital heart defect. Each CDR3 is given with its conserved first and last residue. Part of the rows lack a size; the others show once, few, many or a class for expanded clones.

V	J	size	CDR3
TRBV30	TRBJ1-2	NA	CAWSVQFPLRTVPIYGYTF
TRBV11-2	TRBJ2-7	NA	CASSLFRRTTGHYYEQYF
TRBV19	TRBJ2-7	NA	CASSEGRQAYEQYF
TRBV7-9	TRBJ1-3	NA	CASSLGVPSSGNTIYF
TRBV2	TRBJ2-7	NA	CASSEVAGTTYEQYF
TRBV27	TRBJ1-4	NA	CASSRRAAAYGEKLFF
TRBV14	TRBJ1-2	NA	CASSQGGQGAYGYTF
TRBV29-1	TRBJ2-1	NA	CSVDRGGTSGGSEQFF
TRBV6-1	TRBJ1-5	NA	CASSEAAGSVKPQHF
TRBV28	TRBJ2-7	NA	CASSFLGPRDRGNYEQYF
TRBV6-5	TRBJ1-5	NA	CASSHRTGSDQPQHF
TRBV11-2	TRBJ2-2	NA	CASSLVRGSGPGELFF
TRBV28	TRBJ2-4	NA	CASSLSLAGKENIQYF
TRBV6-1	TRBJ1-2	once	CASSLPGDGYTF
TRBV29-1	TRBJ1-2	NA	CSVDLDNRGQRIYGYTF
TRBV14	TRBJ1-4	NA	CASSQGRSELFF
TRBV5-1	TRBJ2-5	NA	CASSATSVRGQYF
TRBV27	TRBJ1-6	few	CASSWLSKESPLHF
TRBV7-6	TRBJ2-5	NA	CASDGDTNQETQYF
TRBV5-6	TRBJ2-5	NA	CASSLGGQGETQYF
TRBV5-1	TRBJ2-7	NA	CASSSPGTYLYEQYF
TRBV28	TRBJ1-4	NA	CASSPGGGRDEKLFF
TRBV30	TRBJ1-3	NA	CAWSVQGDQHSGNTIYF
TRBV19	TRBJ1-1	NA	CASRARGSNTEAFF
TRBV6-5	TRBJ2-7	NA	CASTSVAYEQYF
TRBV7-9	TRBJ1-1	NA	CASSLVFGQLVVENTEAFF
TRBV7-2	TRBJ2-7	NA	CASSLVSRDRTTYEQYF
TRBV4-1	TRBJ2-3	once	CASSQAIAGGLRGDTQYF
TRBV5-6	TRBJ1-3	NA	CASSWRGSYSGNTIYF
TRBV29-1	NA	NA	CSVEDLDRGTYEQYF
TRBV29-1	TRBJ1-2	NA	CSVARAGYGYTF
TRBV7-2	TRBJ1-1	NA	CASSPGQGTEAFF
TRBV5-1	TRBJ1-1	NA	CASSFSGAGTEAFF
TRBV7-2	TRBJ2-7	NA	CASSLARSGINSYEQYF
TRBV4-1	TRBJ2-7	NA	CASSQGDRGQTYEQYF
TRBV6-5	TRBJ1-4	NA	CATSPLAGNEKLFF
TRBV28	TRBJ1-6	NA	CASSLASTGTVYLPYNSPLHF
TRBV28	TRBJ2-7	NA	CASSSRVSGSSSYEQYF
TRBV5-6	TRBJ2-1	NA	CASSLGQATDEQFF
TRBV6-5	TRBJ2-5	NA	CASSKQGETQYF
TRBV21-1	TRBJ1-4	NA	CASSKEDREVGGF
TRBV14	TRBJ1-5	NA	CASSFPPDRDRQPQHF
TRBV6-5	TRBJ1-6	NA	CASSYARTGTHSPLHF
TRBV25-1	TRBJ2-3	NA	CASSAPPGQTTDTQYF
TRBV10-2	TRBJ2-7	NA	CATKDRGYEQYF
TRBV7-2	TRBJ1-4	NA	CASSPGGQGPSATNEKLFF
TRBV6-1	TRBJ1-1	NA	CASSALAELNTEAFF
TRBV4-3	TRBJ1-6	NA	CASRKYRGQDNSPLHF
TRBV9	TRBJ2-2	NA	CASGGKGTGELFF
TRBV28	TRBJ1-1	NA	CASSFQGREMTEAFF
TRBV4-3	TRBJ2-7	NA	CASSQAPRGPQILEQYF
TRBV7-2	TRBJ2-5	NA	CASSSGQAGETQYF